This TCR beta chain originates from a study of T cell changes during pregnancy in multiple sclerosis. Profiling relied on immunoSEQ multiplex PCR, and the TCRdb table lists in-frame clones only, not all of them. Among 20,000 to 30,000 clones, about 88% were seen once, and the ten largest hold around 17%. The CDR3 loop spans 13 amino acids. The germline V and J ends were trimmed by 6 bases and 2 bases, with 11 bases remaining between them. The germline V gene encodes CDR1 MNHEY and CDR2 SMNVEV (reference sequence). The source material was CD8+ T cells from peripheral blood mononuclear cells, sampled in the second trimester of pregnancy. This chain joins TRBV27 and TRBJ2-7; D not resolved. The receptor was derived from a female donor with multiple sclerosis, enrolled in a pregnancy study. The CDR3 nucleotides read TGTGCCAGCAGCCCCTACAGCACCTACGAGCAGTACTTC. It is translated as CASSPYSTYEQYF.